One and the same sample provided the 2 T cell receptor beta chains below, sequenced in a study of tumor-infiltrating lymphocytes in primary liver carcinoma. TCR beta cDNA was reverse-transcribed from about 500 ng of total RNA. The reaction used a constant-region primer and ProtoScript II reverse transcriptase. Three nested multiplex PCR rounds, a slightly modified ARM-PCR, produced the libraries for TCR beta. Forward primers for TRBV1-TRBV30 and a C-beta reverse primer served the first two PCR rounds, at roughly 10 cycles each. TCRdb reanalysed the multiplex PCR reads using MiXCR and keeps one entry per CDR3 protein. The sample lists fewer than 75,000 distinct CDR3 sequences, over 60% occurring once. The study co-extracted DNA and RNA from 20-30 mg of unsorted bulk tissue. Input material: liver tumor tissue from sampling region 4. As for subset: tumor region T4, right-lateral pole. The receptors derive from a middle-aged man with primary liver carcinoma and hepatitis B virus infection.

This clonotype was seen a single time. The genes are TRBV7-9 and TRBJ1-5; D call uncertain. The V gene's germline CDR1 is SEHNR and CDR2 FQNEAQ (reference sequence). Trimming took 5 bases from V and 11 from J, leaving 13 bases between them. The CDR3 has 12 residues. CDR3 nucleotides: TGTGCCAGCAGCCCACGACGAGCTTCCCAGCATTTT. Translation gives CASSPRRASQHF.

The chain joins TRBV5-6 to TRBJ1-1; D is ambiguous. V lost 4 bases and J 12 bases, leaving 28 bases between the germline ends. The CDR3 loop spans 16 amino acids. Germline CDR1 and CDR2: SGHDT and YYEEEE. The CDR3 nucleotides read TGTGCCAGCAGCAAGAATCACCCACACGGACGGGAGGGATCTTTCTTT. It encodes CASSKNHPHGREGSFF.